This is a list of T cell receptor beta chains from one sample in a study of cytomegalovirus exposure and HLA in healthy donors. The protocol was immunoSEQ multiplex PCR, while the TCRdb copy is restricted to in-frame clones and leaves out a portion. The sample records 120,000 or so clones, 80% being singletons. Input material: PBMCs. All receptors come from a female donor in good health and CMV-seronegative. The CDR3 runs from the conserved cysteine through the conserved F or W. Fields, in order: clone size, CDR3 length, D gene, V gene, J gene, CDR3 protein, CDR3 DNA. A D gene is named only where the DNA matches it firmly. Not every row has a clone size; where given, it reads once, few, many or a size class.

NA	15	TRBD1	TRBV5-6	TRBJ1-6	CASSLKQGVNSPLHF	TGTGCCAGCAGCTTGAAACAGGGGGTTAATTCACCCCTCCACTTT
NA	14	NA	TRBV30	TRBJ2-2	CAWRRETNTGELFF	TGTGCCTGGAGGAGGGAGACGAACACCGGGGAGCTGTTTTTT
NA	17	NA	TRBV21-1	TRBJ1-5	CASSSLRGRGSHQPQHF	TGTGCCAGCAGCTCTCTTAGGGGGCGCGGGTCCCATCAGCCCCAGCATTTT
NA	18	TRBD2	TRBV9	TRBJ2-1	CASSVVPLAGVGHNEQFF	TGTGCCAGCAGCGTAGTCCCCCTAGCGGGAGTGGGGCACAATGAGCAGTTCTTC
NA	15	NA	TRBV13	TRBJ1-1	CASSLLRGLGTEAFF	TGTGCCAGCAGCTTATTGCGGGGGCTCGGCACTGAAGCTTTCTTT
NA	13	NA	TRBV30	TRBJ1-5	CAWSVHNNQPQHF	TGTGCCTGGAGTGTACACAACAATCAGCCCCAGCATTTT
NA	13	NA	TRBV14	TRBJ2-5	CASSQVWAETQYF	TGTGCCAGCAGCCAAGTATGGGCAGAGACCCAGTACTTC
once	14	NA	TRBV5-4	TRBJ2-2	CASRGGGHTGELFF	TGTGCCAGCAGAGGAGGGGGCCACACCGGGGAGCTGTTTTTT
NA	14	TRBD1	TRBV30	TRBJ2-2	CAWIVAGGIGELFF	TGTGCCTGGATAGTGGCAGGGGGCATAGGGGAGCTGTTTTTT
NA	15	TRBD2	TRBV10-2	TRBJ2-1	CASSHGTSGGYEQFF	TGCGCCAGCAGCCACGGGACTAGCGGGGGGTATGAGCAGTTCTTC
NA	11	NA	TRBV11-3	TRBJ2-3	CASSLGVTQYF	TGTGCCAGCAGCTTAGGCGTGACGCAGTATTTT
NA	14	TRBD1	TRBV18	TRBJ2-7	CASSPRQGSYEQYF	TGTGCCAGCTCACCCCGACAGGGTTCCTACGAGCAGTACTTC
NA	14	TRBD2	TRBV7-3	TRBJ2-7	CASSLGLAVGEQYF	TGTGCCAGCAGCTTAGGACTAGCGGTGGGCGAGCAGTACTTC
NA	15	NA	TRBV10-3	TRBJ1-1	CAISESFGTAPGAFF	TGTGCCATCAGTGAGTCCTTCGGAACAGCCCCAGGGGCTTTCTTT
NA	13	NA	TRBV10-1	TRBJ2-5	CASSGQYQETQYF	TGCGCCAGCAGTGGACAGTACCAAGAGACCCAGTACTTC
NA	15	TRBD2	TRBV10-3	TRBJ2-3	CATTTLAPSTDTQYF	TGTGCCACAACTACACTAGCGCCTAGCACAGATACGCAGTATTTT
NA	13	NA	TRBV10-3	TRBJ2-5	CATGELEGETQYF	TGTGCCACGGGGGAGTTGGAGGGAGAGACCCAGTACTTC
NA	14	TRBD1	TRBV30	TRBJ2-2	CASRQGVRTGELFF	TGTGCCTCTCGACAGGGGGTCAGGACCGGGGAGCTGTTTTTT
few	15	TRBD1	TRBV19	TRBJ1-1	CASTITGGPNTEAFF	TGTGCCAGTACTATTACAGGGGGCCCGAACACTGAAGCTTTCTTT
NA	15	TRBD1	TRBV2	TRBJ1-2	CASSQGTGVGYGYTF	TGTGCCAGCAGTCAAGGGACAGGAGTCGGGTATGGCTACACCTTC
NA	16	NA	TRBV7-8	TRBJ1-5	CASSLAGRALNQPQHF	TGTGCCAGCAGCTTAGCCGGCAGGGCCCTCAATCAGCCCCAGCATTTT
NA	20	NA	TRBV12-1	TRBJ2-1	CASSFFPPGRSGPGHNEQFF	TGTGCCAGCAGCTTTTTCCCGCCGGGGAGGAGCGGGCCGGGCCACAATGAGCAGTTCTTC
NA	13	NA	TRBV4-1	TRBJ2-7	CASSHLESYEQYF	TGCGCCAGCAGCCACCTAGAGTCCTACGAGCAGTACTTC
NA	18	TRBD2	TRBV4-2	TRBJ2-1	CASSPPGTSGRAEREQFF	TGTGCCAGCAGCCCCCCCGGGACTAGCGGGAGGGCCGAGAGGGAGCAGTTCTTC
NA	14	TRBD1	TRBV6-5	TRBJ2-5	CASSYGQGLGTQYF	TGTGCCAGCAGTTACGGACAGGGCTTGGGGACCCAGTACTTC
NA	14	TRBD2	TRBV6-1	TRBJ2-7	CASSDSGAGYEQYF	TGTGCCAGCAGTGACAGCGGGGCTGGCTACGAGCAGTACTTC
once	13	TRBD2	TRBV6-1	TRBJ2-7	CASSVGGFYEQYF	TGTGCCAGCAGTGTCGGGGGGTTCTACGAGCAGTACTTC
NA	12	NA	TRBV5-8	TRBJ1-5	CASSLSGQPQHF	TGTGCCAGCAGCTTGAGCGGTCAGCCCCAGCATTTT
NA	19	TRBD2	TRBV7-6	TRBJ2-1	CASSLAGSGGRRKYNEQFF	TGTGCCAGCAGCTTAGCCGGTAGCGGGGGGCGTCGTAAGTACAATGAGCAGTTCTTC
NA	13	NA	TRBV11-2	TRBJ2-5	CASSLDSQETQYF	TGTGCCAGCAGCTTAGACAGCCAAGAGACCCAGTACTTC
NA	15	TRBD2	TRBV30	TRBJ2-1	CAWSVRTSAYNEQFF	TGTGCCTGGAGTGTGAGGACTAGCGCCTACAATGAGCAGTTCTTC
NA	15	NA	TRBV5-5	TRBJ2-3	CASSFTLGGTDTQYF	TGTGCCAGCAGCTTTACCCTAGGGGGCACAGATACGCAGTATTTT
NA	13	NA	TRBV28	TRBJ1-2	CASKQGANYGYTF	TGTGCCAGCAAACAGGGTGCTAACTATGGCTACACCTTC
NA	16	NA	TRBV5-4	TRBJ1-6	CASSLGQYSYNSPLHF	TGTGCCAGCAGCTTAGGACAGTACTCCTATAATTCACCCCTCCACTTT
NA	15	TRBD1	TRBV5-1	TRBJ2-7	CASSLGTGDSYEQYF	TGCGCCAGCAGCTTGGGGACAGGGGACTCCTACGAGCAGTACTTC
NA	12	TRBD1	TRBV5-1	TRBJ2-3	CASRQGADTQYF	TGCGCCAGCAGACAGGGGGCGGATACGCAGTATTTT
NA	15	NA	TRBV11-2	TRBJ1-1	CASSLGRDTRRAAFF	TGTGCCAGCAGCCTAGGACGGGACACCCGCCGGGCAGCTTTCTTT
NA	13	TRBD1	TRBV11-2	TRBJ1-2	CASRQGVYDGYTF	TGTGCCAGCAGACAGGGGGTATATGATGGCTACACCTTC
few	15	NA	TRBV9	TRBJ1-3	CASSVTGNSGNTIYF	TGTGCCAGCAGCGTAACAGGGAATTCTGGAAACACCATATATTTT
NA	12	TRBD1	TRBV30	TRBJ1-2	CAWHRGNYGYTF	TGTGCCTGGCACAGGGGAAACTATGGCTACACCTTC
NA	15	TRBD2	TRBV4-1	TRBJ2-3	CASSQETSETDTQYF	TGCGCCAGCAGCCAAGAGACTAGCGAGACAGATACGCAGTATTTT
NA	16	TRBD2	TRBV30	TRBJ2-1	CAWSVVSGGVYNEQFF	TGTGCCTGGAGTGTAGTTAGCGGGGGGGTGTACAATGAGCAGTTCTTC
NA	15	NA	TRBV7-9	TRBJ2-2	CASSFAGINTGELFF	TGTGCCAGCAGCTTTGCGGGCATAAACACCGGGGAGCTGTTTTTT
NA	14	TRBD2	TRBV2	TRBJ2-1	CASSVKRGMNEQFF	TGTGCCAGCAGTGTAAAGCGGGGTATGAATGAGCAGTTCTTC
NA	14	NA	TRBV2	TRBJ1-1	CASSERRENTEAFF	TGTGCCAGCAGTGAACGGAGGGAGAACACTGAAGCTTTCTTT
NA	14	NA	TRBV11-2	TRBJ2-1	CASSPYPGSHEQFF	TGTGCCAGCAGCCCCTATCCCGGGTCCCATGAGCAGTTCTTC
NA	15	NA	TRBV19	TRBJ2-5	CASSPRKGEGKTQYF	TGTGCCAGTAGCCCCCGGAAGGGGGAGGGAAAGACCCAGTACTTC
few	15	NA	TRBV9	TRBJ2-1	CASSYTDRSYNEQFF	TGTGCCAGCAGCTACACGGACAGAAGTTACAATGAGCAGTTCTTC
NA	13	NA	TRBV2	TRBJ1-2	CASRTDGDYGYTF	TGTGCCAGCAGAACTGACGGGGACTATGGCTACACCTTC
NA	14	NA	TRBV10-3	TRBJ2-7	CAISERHLPGEQYF	TGTGCCATCAGTGAAAGACACCTCCCGGGAGAGCAGTACTTC
NA	13	NA	TRBV7-9	TRBJ1-2	CASSSTVNYGYTF	TGTGCCAGCAGCTCGACAGTTAACTATGGCTACACCTTC